This section outlines one T cell receptor (beta chain) sequence together with its context. Its antigen is as yet unknown. Profiling relied on immunoSEQ multiplex PCR, and the TCRdb table lists in-frame clones only, not all of them. Here the sample spans some 70,000 clones, approximately 90% being singletons. The V end was cut by 5 bases, the J end by 0 bases, with 14 bases between. The CDR3 covers 16 residues. Per the germline V gene, CDR1 is KGHSH and CDR2 is LQKENI. The data were obtained in a study of OX40 agonist ivuxolimab in advanced cancers. Study-wide background: Recorded diagnoses for dose-escalation patients were hepatocellular carcinoma, melanoma, renal cell or head and neck cancer. Males comprised 82.7% of the group, whose mean age was roughly 64 years (range roughly 20 to 85).

Study-level findings and limits: Clonal expansion by week 6 occurred in CD4+ and CD8+ blood T cells (at 0.1 to 3.0 mg/kg). More expanded clones were seen, on average, in CD8+ T cells than in CD4+.

The receptor was derived from an adult with an advanced solid tumor such as melanoma, head and neck, liver or kidney cancer. The sequenced sample was CD4+ or CD8+ T cells sorted from blood, obtained in a trial of the OX40 agonist ivuxolimab. V is TRBV18 and J is TRBJ1-5; D is unresolved. CDR3 coding DNA: TGTGCCAGCTCAGCAGCGGGGAGGGCTAGCAATCAGCCCCAGCATTTT. This gives the protein CASSAAGRASNQPQHF.